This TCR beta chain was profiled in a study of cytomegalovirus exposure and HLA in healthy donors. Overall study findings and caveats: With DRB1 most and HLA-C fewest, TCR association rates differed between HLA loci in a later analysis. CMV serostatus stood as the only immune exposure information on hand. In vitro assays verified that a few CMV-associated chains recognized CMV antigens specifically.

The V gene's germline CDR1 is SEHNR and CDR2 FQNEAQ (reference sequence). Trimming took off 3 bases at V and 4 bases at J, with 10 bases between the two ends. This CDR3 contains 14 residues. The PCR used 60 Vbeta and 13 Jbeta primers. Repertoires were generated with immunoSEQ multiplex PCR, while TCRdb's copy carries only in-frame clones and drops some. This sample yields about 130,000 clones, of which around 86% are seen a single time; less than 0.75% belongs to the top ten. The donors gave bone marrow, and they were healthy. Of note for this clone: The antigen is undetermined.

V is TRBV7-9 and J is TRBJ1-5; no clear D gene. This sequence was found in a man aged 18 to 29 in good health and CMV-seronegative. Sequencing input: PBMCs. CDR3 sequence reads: CASSFGRGNQPQHF. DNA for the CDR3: TGTGCCAGCAGCTTTGGCCGAGGAAATCAGCCCCAGCATTTT.